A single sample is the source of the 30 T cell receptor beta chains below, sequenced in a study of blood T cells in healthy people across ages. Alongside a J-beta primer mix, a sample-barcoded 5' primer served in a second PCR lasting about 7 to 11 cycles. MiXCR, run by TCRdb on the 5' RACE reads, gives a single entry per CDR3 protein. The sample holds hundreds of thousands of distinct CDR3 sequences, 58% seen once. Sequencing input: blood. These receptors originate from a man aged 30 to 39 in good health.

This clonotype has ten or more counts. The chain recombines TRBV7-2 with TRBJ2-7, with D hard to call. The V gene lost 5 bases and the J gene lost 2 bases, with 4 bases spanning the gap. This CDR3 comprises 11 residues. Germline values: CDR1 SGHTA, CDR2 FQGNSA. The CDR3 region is CASSTAYEQYF. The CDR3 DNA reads TGTGCCAGCAGCACGGCCTACGAGCAGTACTTC.

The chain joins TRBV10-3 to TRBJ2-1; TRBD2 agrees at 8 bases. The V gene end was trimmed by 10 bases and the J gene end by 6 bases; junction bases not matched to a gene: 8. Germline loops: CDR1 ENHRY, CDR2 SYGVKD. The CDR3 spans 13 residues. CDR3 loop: CATTKSGSNEQFF. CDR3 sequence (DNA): TGTGCCACGACGAAGAGCGGGAGCAATGAGCAGTTCTTC.

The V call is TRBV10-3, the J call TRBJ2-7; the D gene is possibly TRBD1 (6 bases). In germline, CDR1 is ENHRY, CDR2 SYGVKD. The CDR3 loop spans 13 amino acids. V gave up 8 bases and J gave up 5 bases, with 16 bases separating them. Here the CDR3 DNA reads TGTGCCATCGGGCAGACAGGCAACGACGAGCAGTACTTC. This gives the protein CAIGQTGNDEQYF.

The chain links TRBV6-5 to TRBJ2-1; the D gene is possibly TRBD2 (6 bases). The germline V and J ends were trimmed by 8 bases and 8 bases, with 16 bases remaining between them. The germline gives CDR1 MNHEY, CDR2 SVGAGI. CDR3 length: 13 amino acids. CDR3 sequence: CASGDLGWHEQFF. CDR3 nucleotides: TGTGCCAGCGGGGACTTGGGGTGGCATGAGCAGTTCTTC.

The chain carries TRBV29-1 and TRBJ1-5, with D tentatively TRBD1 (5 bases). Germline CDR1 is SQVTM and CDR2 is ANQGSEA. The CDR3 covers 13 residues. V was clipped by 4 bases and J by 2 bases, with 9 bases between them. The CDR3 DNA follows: TGCAGCGTTGCGGGGGGAGGCAATCAGCCCCAGCATTTT. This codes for CSVAGGGNQPQHF.

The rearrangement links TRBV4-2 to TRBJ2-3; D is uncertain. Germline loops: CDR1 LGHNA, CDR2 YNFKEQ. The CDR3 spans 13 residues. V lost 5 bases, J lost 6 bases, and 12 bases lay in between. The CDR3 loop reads CASSERLRDTQYF. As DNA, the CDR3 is TGTGCCAGCAGCGAACGACTCCGCGATACGCAGTATTTT.

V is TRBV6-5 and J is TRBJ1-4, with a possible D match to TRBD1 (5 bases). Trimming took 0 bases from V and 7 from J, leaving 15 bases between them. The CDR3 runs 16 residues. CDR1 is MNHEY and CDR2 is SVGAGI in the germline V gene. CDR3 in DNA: TGTGCCAGCAGTTACTCGAACTCACAAGGGACTGAAAAACTGTTTTTT. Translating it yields CASSYSNSQGTEKLFF.

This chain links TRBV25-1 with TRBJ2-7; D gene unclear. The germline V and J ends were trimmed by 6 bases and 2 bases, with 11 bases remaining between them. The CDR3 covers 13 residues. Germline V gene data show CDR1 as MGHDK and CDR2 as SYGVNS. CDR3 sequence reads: CASRNPITYEQYF. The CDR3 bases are TGTGCCAGCAGGAACCCCATAACCTACGAGCAGTACTTC.

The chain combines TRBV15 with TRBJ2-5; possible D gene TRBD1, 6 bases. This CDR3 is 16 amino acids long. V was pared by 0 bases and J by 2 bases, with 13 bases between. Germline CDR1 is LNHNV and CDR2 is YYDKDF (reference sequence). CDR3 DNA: TGTGCCACCAGCAGAGAGATTGGACAGATTCAAGAGACCCAGTACTTC. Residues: CATSREIGQIQETQYF.

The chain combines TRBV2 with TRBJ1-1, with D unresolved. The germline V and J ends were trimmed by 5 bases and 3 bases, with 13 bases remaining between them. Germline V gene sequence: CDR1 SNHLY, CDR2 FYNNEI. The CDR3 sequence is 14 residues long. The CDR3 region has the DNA TGTGCCAGCAGTTCAGACACTTACTACACTGAAGCTTTCTTT. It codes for CASSSDTYYTEAFF.

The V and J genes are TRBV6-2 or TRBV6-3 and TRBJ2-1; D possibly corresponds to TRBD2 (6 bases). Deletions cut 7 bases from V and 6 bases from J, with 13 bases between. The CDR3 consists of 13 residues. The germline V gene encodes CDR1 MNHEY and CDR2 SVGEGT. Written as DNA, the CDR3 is TGTGCCAGCAAACGACTAGGCGTCAATGAGCAGTTCTTC. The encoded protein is CASKRLGVNEQFF.

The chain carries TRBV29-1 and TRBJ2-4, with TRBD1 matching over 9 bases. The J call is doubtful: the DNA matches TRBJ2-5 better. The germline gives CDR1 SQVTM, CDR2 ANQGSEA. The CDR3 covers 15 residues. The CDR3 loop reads CSVAPGTGLQETQYF. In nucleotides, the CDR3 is TGCAGCGTTGCTCCCGGGACAGGGTTACAAGAGACCCAGTACTTC.

CDR3 residues: CASKRKIRYQGARGQLGHTDTQYF. Here the CDR3 DNA reads TGTGCCAGCAAACGGAAAATTCGTTATCAGGGGGCCCGGGGCCAATTAGGGCACACAGATACGCAGTATTTT. The chain employs TRBV28 and TRBJ2-3, with TRBD1 identical over 8 bases. Trimming at V came to 7 bases and at J to 2 bases, leaving 35 bases not matched to a gene. There are 24 residues in the CDR3. Per germline, CDR1 MDHEN and CDR2 SYDVKM.

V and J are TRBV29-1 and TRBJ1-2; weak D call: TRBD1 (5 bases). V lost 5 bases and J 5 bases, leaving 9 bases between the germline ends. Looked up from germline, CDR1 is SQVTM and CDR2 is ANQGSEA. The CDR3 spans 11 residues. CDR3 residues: CSVWGEYGYTF. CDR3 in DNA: TGCAGCGTTTGGGGGGAATATGGCTACACCTTC. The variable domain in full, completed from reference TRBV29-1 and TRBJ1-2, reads SAVISQKPSRDICQRGTSLTIQCQVDSQVTMMFWYRQQPGQSLTLIATANQGSEATYESGFVIDKFPISRPNLTFSTLTVSNMSPEDSSIYLCSVWGEYGYTFGSGTRLTVV.

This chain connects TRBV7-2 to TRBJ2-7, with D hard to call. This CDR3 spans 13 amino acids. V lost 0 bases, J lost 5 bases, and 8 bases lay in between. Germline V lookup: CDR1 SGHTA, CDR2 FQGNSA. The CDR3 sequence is CASSLAATHEQYF. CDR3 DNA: TGTGCCAGCAGCTTAGCGGCTACCCACGAGCAGTACTTC.

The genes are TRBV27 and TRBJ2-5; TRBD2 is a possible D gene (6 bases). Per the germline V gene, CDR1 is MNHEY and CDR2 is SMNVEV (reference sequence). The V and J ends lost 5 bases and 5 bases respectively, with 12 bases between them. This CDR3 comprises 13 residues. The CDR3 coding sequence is TGTGCCAGCAGTCCCGGGAGAATCGAGACCCAGTACTTC. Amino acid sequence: CASSPGRIETQYF.

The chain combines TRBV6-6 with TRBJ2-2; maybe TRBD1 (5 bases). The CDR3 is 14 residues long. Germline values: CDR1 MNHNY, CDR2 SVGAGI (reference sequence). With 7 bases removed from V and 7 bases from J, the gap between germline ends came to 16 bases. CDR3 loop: CASNRNRRIGELFF. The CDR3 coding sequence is TGTGCCAGCAATCGGAACAGGAGAATCGGGGAGCTGTTTTTT.

The CDR3 DNA is TGTGCCAGCAGCCCAGGGCGGTTGGACTGCGAGCAGTACTTC. It is translated as CASSPGRLDCEQYF. The chain is built from TRBV7-2 and TRBJ2-4, with D possibly called TRBD1 or TRBD2 (5 bases each). The J call could be wrong; TRBJ2-7 is a better fit for the DNA end. The V gene's germline CDR1 is SGHTA and CDR2 FQGNSA. There are 14 residues in the CDR3.

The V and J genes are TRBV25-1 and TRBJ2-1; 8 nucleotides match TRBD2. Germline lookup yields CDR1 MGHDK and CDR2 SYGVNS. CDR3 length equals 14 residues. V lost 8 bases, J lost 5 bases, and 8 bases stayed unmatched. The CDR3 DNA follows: TGTGCCAGCTCAACGGGGGGGCCTCACAATGAGCAGTTCTTC. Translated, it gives CASSTGGPHNEQFF. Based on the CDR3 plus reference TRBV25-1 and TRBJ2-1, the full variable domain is EADIYQTPRYLVIGTGKKITLECSQTMGHDKMYWYQQDPGMELHLIHYSYGVNSTEKGDLSSESTVSRIRTEHFPLTLESARPSHTSQYLCASSTGGPHNEQFFGPGTRLTVL.

The CDR3 loop is CAISTSGSSYEQYF. For the CDR3, the DNA is TGTGCCATATCTACAAGCGGGAGTTCCTACGAGCAGTACTTC. The chain joins TRBV10-3 to TRBJ2-5; 8 bases agree with TRBD2. The last part of the DNA fits TRBJ2-7 better; the J call may be wrong. The CDR3 totals 14 residues. In germline, CDR1 is ENHRY, CDR2 SYGVKD.

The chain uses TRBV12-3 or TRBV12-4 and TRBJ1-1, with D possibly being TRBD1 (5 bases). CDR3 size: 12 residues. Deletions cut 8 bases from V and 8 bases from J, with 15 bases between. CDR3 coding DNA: TGTGCCAGCTACAGGCTGTTTCGGGAAGCTTTCTTT. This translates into CASYRLFREAFF.

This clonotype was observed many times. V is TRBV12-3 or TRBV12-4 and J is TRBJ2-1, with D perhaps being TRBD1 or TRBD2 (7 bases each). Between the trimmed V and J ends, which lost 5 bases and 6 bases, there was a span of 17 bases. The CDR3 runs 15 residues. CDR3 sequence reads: CASSPQGEGANEQFF. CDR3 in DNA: TGTGCCAGCAGTCCCCAGGGGGAGGGGGCCAATGAGCAGTTCTTC.

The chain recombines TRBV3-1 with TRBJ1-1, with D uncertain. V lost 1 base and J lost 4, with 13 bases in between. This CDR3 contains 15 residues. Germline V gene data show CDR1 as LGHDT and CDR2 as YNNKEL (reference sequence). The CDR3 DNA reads TGTGCCAGCAGCCAAGGGTCCGGGGTGATCACTGAAGCTTTCTTT. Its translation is CASSQGSGVITEAFF.

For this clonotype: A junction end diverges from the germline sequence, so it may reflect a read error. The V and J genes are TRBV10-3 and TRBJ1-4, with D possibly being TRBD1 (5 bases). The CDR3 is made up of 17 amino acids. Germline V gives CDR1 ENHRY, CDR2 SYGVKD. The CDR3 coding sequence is TGTGCCATCAGTGGGGGACCGGGCGCTACAACTAATGAAGAACTGTTTTTT. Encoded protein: CAISGGPGATTNEELFF.

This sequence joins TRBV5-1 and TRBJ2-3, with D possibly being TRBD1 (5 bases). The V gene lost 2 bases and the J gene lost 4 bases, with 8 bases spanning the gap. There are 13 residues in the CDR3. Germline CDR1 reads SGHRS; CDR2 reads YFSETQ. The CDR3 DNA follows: TGCGCCAGCAGCTTTGGGGCCGCAGATACGCAGTATTTT. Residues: CASSFGAADTQYF.

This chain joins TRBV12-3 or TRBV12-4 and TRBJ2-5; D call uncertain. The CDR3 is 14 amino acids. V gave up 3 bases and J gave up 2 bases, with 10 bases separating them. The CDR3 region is CASSFWHSQETQYF. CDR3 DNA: TGTGCCAGCAGTTTTTGGCACAGTCAAGAGACCCAGTACTTC.

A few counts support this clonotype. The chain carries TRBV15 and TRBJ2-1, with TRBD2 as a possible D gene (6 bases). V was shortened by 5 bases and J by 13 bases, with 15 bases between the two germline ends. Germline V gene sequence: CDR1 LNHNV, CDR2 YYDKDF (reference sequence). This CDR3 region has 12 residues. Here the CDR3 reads CATSPQDYHQFF. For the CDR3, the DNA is TGTGCCACCAGCCCCCAGGACTATCACCAGTTCTTC.

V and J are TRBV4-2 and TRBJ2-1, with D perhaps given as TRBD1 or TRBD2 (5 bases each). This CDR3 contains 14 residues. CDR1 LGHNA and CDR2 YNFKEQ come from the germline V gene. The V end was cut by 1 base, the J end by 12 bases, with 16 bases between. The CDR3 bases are TGTGCCAGCAGCCAAGTAGGCCTCGACGGGGCGCAGTTCTTC. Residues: CASSQVGLDGAQFF.

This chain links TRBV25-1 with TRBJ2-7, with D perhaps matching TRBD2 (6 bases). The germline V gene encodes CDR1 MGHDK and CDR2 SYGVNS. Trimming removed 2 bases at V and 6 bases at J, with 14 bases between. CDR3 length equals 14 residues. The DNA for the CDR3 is TGTGCCAGCAGTGAAGGTAAGGGAGCGGGCGAGCAGTACTTC. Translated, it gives CASSEGKGAGEQYF.

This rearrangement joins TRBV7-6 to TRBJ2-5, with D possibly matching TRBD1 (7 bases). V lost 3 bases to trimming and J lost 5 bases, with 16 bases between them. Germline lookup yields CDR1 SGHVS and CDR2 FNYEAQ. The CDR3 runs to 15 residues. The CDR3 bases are TGTGCCAGCAGCTTCAGGGGGGATGGGTACGAGACCCAGTACTTC. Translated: CASSFRGDGYETQYF.